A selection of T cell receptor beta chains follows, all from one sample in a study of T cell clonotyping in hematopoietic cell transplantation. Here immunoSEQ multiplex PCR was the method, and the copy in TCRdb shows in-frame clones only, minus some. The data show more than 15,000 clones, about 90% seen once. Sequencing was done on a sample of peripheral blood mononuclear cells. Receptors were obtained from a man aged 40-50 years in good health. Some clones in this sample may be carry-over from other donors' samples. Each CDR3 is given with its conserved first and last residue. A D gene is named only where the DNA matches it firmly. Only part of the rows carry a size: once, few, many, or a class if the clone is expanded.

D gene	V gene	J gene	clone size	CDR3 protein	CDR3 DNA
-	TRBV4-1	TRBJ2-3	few	CASSLGTTDTQYF	TGCGCCAGCAGCTTGGGCACCACAGATACGCAGTATTTT
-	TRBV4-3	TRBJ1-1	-	CASSQGSQGTNTEAFF	TGCGCCAGCAGCCAAGGTTCTCAGGGGACAAACACTGAAGCTTTCTTT
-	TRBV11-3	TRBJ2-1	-	CASTAWSNEQFF	TGTGCCAGCACCGCGTGGTCCAATGAGCAGTTCTTC
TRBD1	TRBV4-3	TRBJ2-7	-	CASSQNPDRDYEQYF	TGCGCCAGCAGCCAAAACCCCGACAGGGACTACGAGCAGTACTTC
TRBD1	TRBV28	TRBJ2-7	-	CATGTDSYEQYF	TGTGCCACCGGGACAGACTCCTACGAGCAGTACTTC
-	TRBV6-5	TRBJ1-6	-	CASSQDRRNSPLHF	TGTGCCAGCAGTCAAGACAGGAGGAATTCACCCCTCCACTTT
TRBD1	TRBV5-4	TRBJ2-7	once	CASSLPGQGVGEQYF	TGTGCCAGCAGCTTGCCGGGACAGGGTGTTGGGGAGCAGTACTTC
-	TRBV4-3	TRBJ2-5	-	CASSQRRQGLQETQYF	TGCGCCAGCAGCCAACGGCGACAGGGACTACAGGAGACCCAGTACTTC
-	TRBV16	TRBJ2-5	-	CASSPVVGETQYF	TGTGCCAGCAGCCCAGTGGTTGGTGAGACCCAGTACTTC
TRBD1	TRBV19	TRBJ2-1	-	CASSIGTGGNPDEQFF	TGTGCCAGTAGTATCGGGACAGGGGGAAATCCCGATGAGCAGTTCTTC
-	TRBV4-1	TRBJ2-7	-	CASSQDSTDSYEQYF	TGCGCCAGCAGCCAAGATTCGACAGATAGCTACGAGCAGTACTTC
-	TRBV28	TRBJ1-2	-	CASSYRQSGDLYGYTF	TGTGCCAGCAGTTACCGACAGTCCGGAGACCTCTATGGCTACACCTTC
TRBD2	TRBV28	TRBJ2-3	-	CASSLVGLATDTQYF	TGTGCCAGCAGCCTAGTTGGACTAGCGACAGATACGCAGTATTTT
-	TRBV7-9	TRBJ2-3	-	CASSLTDTQYF	TGTGCCAGCAGCTTGACGGATACGCAGTATTTT
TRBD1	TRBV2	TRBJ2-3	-	CASSIDRVGADTQYF	TGTGCCAGCAGTATCGACAGGGTTGGTGCAGATACGCAGTATTTT
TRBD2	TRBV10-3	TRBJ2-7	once	CAISELGLAGVEEQYF	TGTGCCATCAGTGAGTTAGGGCTAGCGGGAGTGGAAGAGCAGTACTTC
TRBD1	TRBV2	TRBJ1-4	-	CASGQDEKLFF	TGTGCCAGCGGACAGGATGAAAAACTGTTTTTT
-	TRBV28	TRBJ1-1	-	CASSLSGEGDTEAFF	TGTGCCAGCAGTTTATCGGGGGAGGGGGACACTGAAGCTTTCTTT
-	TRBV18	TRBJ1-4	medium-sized	CASSPADVPNEKLFF	TGTGCCAGCTCACCAGCGGACGTGCCTAATGAAAAACTGTTTTTT
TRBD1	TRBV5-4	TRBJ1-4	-	CASSSWTGSATNEKLFF	TGTGCCAGCAGCTCCTGGACAGGCTCTGCAACTAATGAAAAACTGTTTTTT
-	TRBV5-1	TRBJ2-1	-	CASSSQISYNEQFF	TGCGCCAGCAGCTCCCAAATATCCTACAATGAGCAGTTCTTC
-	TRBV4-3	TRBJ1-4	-	CASSPGTGGRGEKLFF	TGCGCCAGCAGCCCAGGAACGGGGGGCCGGGGGGAAAAACTGTTTTTT
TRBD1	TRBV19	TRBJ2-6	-	CASSTHGTESSGANVLTF	TGTGCCAGTAGTACGCACGGGACAGAGAGCTCTGGGGCCAACGTCCTGACTTTC
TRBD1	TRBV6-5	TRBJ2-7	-	CASSYSWTGSFEQYF	TGTGCCAGCAGTTACTCGTGGACAGGGAGTTTCGAGCAGTACTTC
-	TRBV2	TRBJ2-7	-	CASTVGQSLEDLYEQYF	TGTGCCAGCACCGTAGGCCAGAGCCTCGAAGACCTCTACGAGCAGTACTTC
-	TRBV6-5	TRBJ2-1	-	CASSYSPQSSYNEQFF	TGTGCCAGCAGTTACTCGCCCCAGAGCTCCTACAATGAGCAGTTCTTC
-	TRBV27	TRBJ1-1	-	CASSLKGNTEAFF	TGTGCCAGCAGTTTAAAGGGGAACACTGAAGCTTTCTTT
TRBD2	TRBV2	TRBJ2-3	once	CASSSTSGGAADTQYF	TGTGCCAGCAGCTCCACTAGCGGGGGGGCAGCAGATACGCAGTATTTT
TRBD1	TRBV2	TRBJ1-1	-	CASSVKGANTEAFF	TGTGCCAGCAGTGTCAAGGGGGCGAACACTGAAGCTTTCTTT
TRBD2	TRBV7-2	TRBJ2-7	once	CASSSIAGTIYEQYF	TGTGCCAGCAGCTCAATAGCGGGAACCATCTACGAGCAGTACTTC
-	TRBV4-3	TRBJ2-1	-	CASSQDRAVREQFF	TGCGCCAGCAGCCAAGATCGGGCCGTACGGGAGCAGTTCTTC
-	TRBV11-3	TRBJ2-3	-	CASSPGSITDTQYF	TGTGCCAGCAGCCCTGGGTCCATCACAGATACGCAGTATTTT
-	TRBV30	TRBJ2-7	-	CAWRDSPYEQYF	TGTGCCTGGAGGGACAGTCCCTACGAGCAGTACTTC
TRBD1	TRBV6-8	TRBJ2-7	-	CASKEPEGTGDDEQYF	TGTGCCAGCAAAGAACCCGAAGGGACAGGGGACGACGAGCAGTACTTC
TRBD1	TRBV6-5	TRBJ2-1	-	CATEIPGTGNEQFF	TGTGCCACCGAAATTCCCGGGACAGGGAACGAGCAGTTCTTC
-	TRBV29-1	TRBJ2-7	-	CSVEEGADYEQYF	TGCAGCGTTGAGGAGGGTGCCGATTACGAGCAGTACTTC
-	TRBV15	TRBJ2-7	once	CATSRENTPNSQQYF	TGTGCCACCAGCAGAGAAAATACTCCCAACAGTCAGCAGTACTTC
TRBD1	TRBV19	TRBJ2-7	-	CASSKTGFYEQYF	TGTGCCAGTAGCAAGACAGGGTTCTACGAGCAGTACTTC
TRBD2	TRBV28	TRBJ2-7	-	CASTSRASGTYEQYF	TGTGCCAGCACTTCTCGGGCTAGCGGGACCTACGAGCAGTACTTC
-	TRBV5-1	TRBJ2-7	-	CASSPDRPPSSYEQYF	TGCGCCAGCAGCCCGGATCGGCCCCCGAGCTCCTACGAGCAGTACTTC
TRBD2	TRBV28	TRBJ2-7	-	CASSSALAGFTYEQYF	TGTGCCAGCAGTTCCGCACTAGCGGGGTTTACCTACGAGCAGTACTTC
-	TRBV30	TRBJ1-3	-	CAWSSGPSGNTIYF	TGTGCCTGGAGCTCTGGACCATCTGGAAACACCATATATTTT
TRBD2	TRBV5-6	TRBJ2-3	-	CASSLLRGSTDTQYF	TGTGCCAGCAGCTTGTTGCGGGGGAGCACAGATACGCAGTATTTT
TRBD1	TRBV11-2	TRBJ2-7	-	CASSRTGGRNEQYF	TGTGCCAGCAGCCGGACAGGGGGAAGGAACGAGCAGTACTTC
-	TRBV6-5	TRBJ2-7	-	CASSYGGASYEQYF	TGTGCCAGCAGTTACGGCGGGGCGTCCTACGAGCAGTACTTC
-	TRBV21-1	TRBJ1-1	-	CASSKVRTGCYTEAFF	TGTGCCAGCAGCAAAGTCAGGACAGGTTGTTACACTGAAGCTTTCTTT
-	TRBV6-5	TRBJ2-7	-	CASSYSSLTVTYEQYF	TGTGCCAGCAGTTACTCGAGCCTGACAGTTACCTACGAGCAGTACTTC
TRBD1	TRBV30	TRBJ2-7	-	CAWSPGTGVEEQYF	TGTGCCTGGAGTCCGGGGACAGGGGTGGAGGAGCAGTACTTC
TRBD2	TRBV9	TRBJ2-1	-	CASSPGGGPNIEQFF	TGTGCCAGCAGCCCCGGGGGGGGGCCCAACATTGAGCAGTTCTTC
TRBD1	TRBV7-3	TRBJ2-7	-	CASSRTGTYEQYF	TGTGCCAGCAGCCGGACAGGGACCTACGAGCAGTACTTC
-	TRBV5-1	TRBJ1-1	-	CASSLFLNTEAFF	TGCGCCAGCAGCTTATTCTTGAACACTGAAGCTTTCTTT
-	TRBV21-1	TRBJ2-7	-	CASSKLSGTITYEQYF	TGTGCCAGCAGCAAACTGTCCGGGACTATTACCTACGAGCAGTACTTC
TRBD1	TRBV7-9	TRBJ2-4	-	CASSLGTGLVDIQYF	TGTGCCAGCAGCTTAGGGACAGGGTTAGTAGACATTCAGTACTTC
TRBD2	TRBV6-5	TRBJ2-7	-	CASSSPSGDHVLEQYF	TGTGCCAGCAGTTCCCCTAGCGGGGATCATGTTCTCGAGCAGTACTTC
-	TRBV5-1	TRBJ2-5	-	CASIPPGGPPVAYF	TGCGCCAGCATTCCTCCCGGAGGCCCACCGGTTGCGTACTTC
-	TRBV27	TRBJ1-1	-	CASSASGVNTEAFF	TGTGCCAGCAGTGCTTCAGGTGTGAACACTGAAGCTTTCTTT